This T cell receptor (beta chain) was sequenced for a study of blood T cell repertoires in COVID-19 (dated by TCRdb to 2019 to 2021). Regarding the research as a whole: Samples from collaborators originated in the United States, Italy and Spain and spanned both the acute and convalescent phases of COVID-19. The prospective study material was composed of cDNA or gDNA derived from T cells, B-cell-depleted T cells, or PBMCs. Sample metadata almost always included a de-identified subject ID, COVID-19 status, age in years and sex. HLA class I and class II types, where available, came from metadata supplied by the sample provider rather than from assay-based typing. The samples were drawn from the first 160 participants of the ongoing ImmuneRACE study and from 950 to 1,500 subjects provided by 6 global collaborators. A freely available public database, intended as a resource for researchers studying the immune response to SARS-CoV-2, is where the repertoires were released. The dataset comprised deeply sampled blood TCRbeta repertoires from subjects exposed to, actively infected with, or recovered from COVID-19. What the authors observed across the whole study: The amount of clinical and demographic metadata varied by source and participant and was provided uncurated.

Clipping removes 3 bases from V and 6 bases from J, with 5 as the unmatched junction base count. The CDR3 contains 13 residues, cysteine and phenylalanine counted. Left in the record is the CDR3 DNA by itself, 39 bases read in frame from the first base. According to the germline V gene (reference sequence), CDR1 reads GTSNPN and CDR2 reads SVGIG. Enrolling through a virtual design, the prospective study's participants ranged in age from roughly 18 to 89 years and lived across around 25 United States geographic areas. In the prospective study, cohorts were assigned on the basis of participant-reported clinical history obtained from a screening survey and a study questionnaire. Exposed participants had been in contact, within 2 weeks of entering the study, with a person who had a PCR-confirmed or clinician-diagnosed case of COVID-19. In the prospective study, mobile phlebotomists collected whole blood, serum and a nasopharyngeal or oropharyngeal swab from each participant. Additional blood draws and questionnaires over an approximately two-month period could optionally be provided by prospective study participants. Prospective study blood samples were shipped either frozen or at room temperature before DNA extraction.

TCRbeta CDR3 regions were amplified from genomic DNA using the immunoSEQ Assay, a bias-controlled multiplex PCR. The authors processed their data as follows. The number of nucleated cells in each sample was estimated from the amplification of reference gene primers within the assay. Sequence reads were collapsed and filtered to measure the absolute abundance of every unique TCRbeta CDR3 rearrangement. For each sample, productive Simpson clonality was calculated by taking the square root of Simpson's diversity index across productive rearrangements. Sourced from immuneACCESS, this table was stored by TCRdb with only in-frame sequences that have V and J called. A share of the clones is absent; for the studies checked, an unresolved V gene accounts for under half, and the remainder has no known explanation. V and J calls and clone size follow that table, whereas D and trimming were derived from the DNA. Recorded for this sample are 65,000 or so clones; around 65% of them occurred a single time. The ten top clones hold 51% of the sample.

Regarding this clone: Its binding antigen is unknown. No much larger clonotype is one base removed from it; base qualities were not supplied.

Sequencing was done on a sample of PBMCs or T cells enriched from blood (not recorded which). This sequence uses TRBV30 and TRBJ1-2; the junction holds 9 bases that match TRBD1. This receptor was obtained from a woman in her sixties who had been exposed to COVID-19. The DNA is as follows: TGTGCCTGGAGAGGACAGGGGAATAATGGCTACACCTTC. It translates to CAWRGQGNNGYTF.